Listed below are T cell receptor beta chains from one sample, sequenced in a study of control samples from healthy donors and cancer patients. The table came from immunoSEQ multiplex PCR; TCRdb's copy has only in-frame clones and leaves some out. The sample has roughly 45,000 clones; 80% to 90% are singletons. The sample was PBMCs. The receptors shown here come from a woman aged 45 to 65 with lung cancer. CDR3s include the opening cysteine and the closing phenylalanine or tryptophan. D genes are given only for firm matches. The size field is filled for only some rows; it gives once, few, many or a size class.

clone size,J gene,V gene,D gene,CDR3 DNA,CDR3 protein
few,TRBJ1-1,TRBV6-5,-,TGTGCCAGCAGTACCACTGTTCCGCCCCAAGCTTTCTTT,CASSTTVPPQAFF
-,TRBJ2-7,TRBV6-2/TRBV6-3,-,TGTGCCAGCAGTTACGGCAGGGTCACCTACGAGCAGTACTTC,CASSYGRVTYEQYF
-,TRBJ1-3,TRBV28,-,TGTGCCGACGAAATTAAGGCTGGAAACACCATATATTTT,CADEIKAGNTIYF
-,TRBJ1-4,TRBV20-1,TRBD1,TGCAGTGCTAGTAAACCAGGGGGAAGTGAAAAACTGTTTTTT,CSASKPGGSEKLFF
-,TRBJ2-4,TRBV4-1,TRBD2,TGCGCCAGCAGCCAAGCTAGCGGGGGGTCAATAGCCAAAAACATTCAGTACTTC,CASSQASGGSIAKNIQYF
-,TRBJ1-5,TRBV6-4,-,TGTGCCAGCAGCGAAGGGCGGGGGCAGCCCCAGCATTTT,CASSEGRGQPQHF
-,TRBJ1-5,TRBV19,TRBD1,TGTGCCAGTAGTCCGCGGGACAGTAGCAATCAGCCCCAGCATTTT,CASSPRDSSNQPQHF
-,TRBJ2-5,TRBV19,-,TGTGCCAGTAGTATGGGGTACGGAGAGACCCAGTACTTC,CASSMGYGETQYF
once,TRBJ1-1,TRBV29-1,-,TGCAGCGCCATGGAGGACACTGAAGCTTTCTTT,CSAMEDTEAFF
-,TRBJ2-5,TRBV4-1,TRBD2,TGCGCCAGCAGCCAAGACCAATCGGGGGGGGCTGGAAAGACCCAGTACTTC,CASSQDQSGGAGKTQYF
-,TRBJ2-1,TRBV7-9,TRBD2,TGTGCCAGCAGCCTTAGCGGGGGCCAATTGGGTGAGCAGTTCTTC,CASSLSGGQLGEQFF
-,TRBJ1-2,TRBV23-1,-,TGCGCCAGCAGTGCGACTCGATACAGGGACCATGGCTACACCTTC,CASSATRYRDHGYTF
-,TRBJ2-5,TRBV6-5,-,TGTGCCAGCCATGCCCCGGCTGCGGAGACCCAGTACTTC,CASHAPAAETQYF
-,TRBJ1-3,TRBV29-1,-,TGCAGCGTTGAAGTCCAGGGCAACACCATATATTTT,CSVEVQGNTIYF
-,TRBJ1-6,TRBV9,-,TGTGCCAGCAGCTTGGCGACGGGAGCTGGAACCCTCCACTTT,CASSLATGAGTLHF
-,TRBJ2-7,TRBV7-3,TRBD1,TGTGCCAGCAGCCACGGACAGGGCGAGCAGTACTTC,CASSHGQGEQYF
-,TRBJ1-6,TRBV6-6,-,TGTGCCAGCAGTTACTCGTCGGTCGTCTCACCCCTCCACTTT,CASSYSSVVSPLHF
-,TRBJ2-7,TRBV11-3,-,TGTGCCAGCAGCTTATCCCCAGCTTCCTACGAGCAGTACTTC,CASSLSPASYEQYF
-,TRBJ1-1,TRBV11-3,-,TGTGCCAGCAGCTTATCCAGTATGAACACTGAAGCTTTCTTT,CASSLSSMNTEAFF
-,TRBJ1-1,TRBV4-3,-,TGCGCCAGCAGCCAAGATAGGTTAGGGCTCACTGAAGCTTTCTTT,CASSQDRLGLTEAFF
once,TRBJ2-7,TRBV24-1,-,TGTGCCACCAGTGATCCTAGGACAGATGAGCAGTACTTC,CATSDPRTDEQYF
-,TRBJ2-6,TRBV27,-,TGTGCCAGCAGCTTAAAGGGGTTTGGTGAGGCCAACGTCCTGACTTTC,CASSLKGFGEANVLTF
-,TRBJ2-7,TRBV2,TRBD1,TGTGCCAGCACCGAGACAGGGGTGGCCTACGAGCAGTACTTC,CASTETGVAYEQYF
-,TRBJ2-3,TRBV6-5,-,TGTGCCAGCAGTTATACCATCTTGAGCACAGATACGCAGTATTTT,CASSYTILSTDTQYF
-,TRBJ2-1,TRBV5-1,TRBD2,TGCGCCAGCAGCTATAACCCGGGACTAGCGGGGGCCGGGTCTGGGGAGCAGTTCTTC,CASSYNPGLAGAGSGEQFF
few,TRBJ1-2,TRBV6-5,TRBD1,TGTGCCAGCAGTTACTCCTTTGACAGGGCCTATGGCTACACCTTC,CASSYSFDRAYGYTF
-,TRBJ2-7,TRBV21-1,-,TGTGCCAGCAGCTGCCCCCGGGACTACGAGCAGTACTTC,CASSCPRDYEQYF
-,TRBJ1-2,TRBV14,TRBD1,TGTGCCAGCAGCCAAAAGCTCAGGGGGCAAGAGGATGGCTACACCTTC,CASSQKLRGQEDGYTF
once,TRBJ1-2,TRBV11-2,TRBD1,TGTGCCAGCAGTTTATTTGGGACAGGGGGTGATTCGAACTATGGCTACACCTTC,CASSLFGTGGDSNYGYTF
-,TRBJ1-5,TRBV3-1/TRBV3-2,-,TGTGCCAGCAGCCAAGAGACCAGTCAGCCCCAGCATTTT,CASSQETSQPQHF
-,TRBJ2-3,TRBV20-1,-,TGCAGTGCTAGTAACCCCCAAACAGATACGCAGTATTTT,CSASNPQTDTQYF
-,TRBJ2-1,TRBV19,TRBD2,TGTGCCAGTAGTCAGACTAGCGGGGGGCTCCTCTACAATGAGCAGTTCTTC,CASSQTSGGLLYNEQFF
once,TRBJ2-7,TRBV29-1,TRBD1,TGCAGCGTTGAAAATTGGGACAGGGTGGAGTACTTC,CSVENWDRVEYF
-,TRBJ1-2,TRBV13,-,TGTGCCAGCAGCCTCGGATTCTTCTATGGCTACACCTTC,CASSLGFFYGYTF
-,TRBJ1-1,TRBV12-3/TRBV12-4,-,TGTGCCAGCAGTTTCCGGAACACTGAAGCTTTCTTT,CASSFRNTEAFF
-,TRBJ2-7,TRBV28,-,TGTGCCAGCAGTTTATCGGCCTACGAGCAGTACTTC,CASSLSAYEQYF
-,TRBJ2-7,TRBV5-1,-,TGCGCCAGCAGCTTGGTGGGGGGCGCGAACGAGCAGTACTTC,CASSLVGGANEQYF
-,TRBJ2-2,TRBV7-9,-,TGTGCCAGCAGATCCACAGGGTCCGGGGAGCTGTTTTTT,CASRSTGSGELFF
once,TRBJ2-4,TRBV19,-,TGTGCCAGTAGTTTGGGTATAAGGGAGAGGTTCTCCAAAAACATTCAGTACTTC,CASSLGIRERFSKNIQYF
-,TRBJ2-7,TRBV7-9,-,TGTGCCAGCAGCCCGACCGGGGGCGGCTCCTACGAGCAGTACTTC,CASSPTGGGSYEQYF